This T cell receptor beta chain comes out of a study of T cell repertoires in ileal Crohn's disease. Study-level points and caveats: Clonality above 26.8% at surgery always came with endoscopic recurrence.

Notes on this clone: Its cognate antigen is unknown.

Profiled with immunoSEQ multiplex PCR; TCRdb holds only in-frame clones, not every one. The sample consists of over 14,000 clones, about 82% of them appearing once. This TCR derives from an adult with Crohn's disease. Sequencing used ileal tissue.

Here the CDR3 reads CASSPLKMLYEQYF. The CDR3 nucleotides are TGTGCCAGCAGCCCCCTAAAAATGCTGTACGAGCAGTACTTC. The genes are TRBV6-6 and TRBJ2-7, with D unclear. Trimming stripped 6 bases from V and 4 bases from J, with 16 bases between. CDR3 length equals 14 residues. Germline V lookup: CDR1 MNHNY, CDR2 SVGAGI (reference sequence).